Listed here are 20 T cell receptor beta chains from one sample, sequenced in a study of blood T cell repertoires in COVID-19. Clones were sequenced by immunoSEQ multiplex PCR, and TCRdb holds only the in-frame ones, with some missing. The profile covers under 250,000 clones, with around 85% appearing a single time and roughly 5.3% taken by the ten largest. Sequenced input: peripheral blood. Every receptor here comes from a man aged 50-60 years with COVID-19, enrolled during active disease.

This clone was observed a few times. CDR3 DNA: TGTGCCAGCAGCCCCCTGGGCAGGGGGGTGGGTAATGAGCAGTTCTTC. Its translation is CASSPLGRGVGNEQFF. J is TRBJ2-1 and V is TRBV7-6; tentatively, D is TRBD1 (7 bases). Germline CDR1 reads SGHVS; CDR2 reads FNYEAQ. This CDR3 comprises 16 residues. Trimming removed 5 bases from V and 7 bases from J, with 21 bases in between.

This CDR3 is CASSSGQGFNQPQHF. The DNA for the CDR3 is TGTGCCAGCAGCTCTGGACAGGGGTTCAATCAGCCCCAGCATTTT. The chain carries TRBV6-5 and TRBJ1-5; 9 bases agree with TRBD1. The junction had 6 bases not matched to a gene; V was cut back by 6 bases and J by 3 bases. This CDR3 has 15 residues. CDR1 is MNHEY and CDR2 is SVGAGI in the germline V gene.

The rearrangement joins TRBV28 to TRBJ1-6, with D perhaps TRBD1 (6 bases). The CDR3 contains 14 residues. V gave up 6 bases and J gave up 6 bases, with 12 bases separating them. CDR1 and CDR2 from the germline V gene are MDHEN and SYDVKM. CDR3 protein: CASSQGGANSPLHF. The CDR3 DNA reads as TGTGCCAGCAGCCAAGGGGGGGCTAATTCACCCCTCCACTTT.

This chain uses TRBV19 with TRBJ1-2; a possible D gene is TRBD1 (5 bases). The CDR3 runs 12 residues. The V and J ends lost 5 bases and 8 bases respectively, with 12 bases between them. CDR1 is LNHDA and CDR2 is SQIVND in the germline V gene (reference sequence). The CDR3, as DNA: TGTGCCAGTAGTCACAGGATGATGGGCTACACCTTC. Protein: CASSHRMMGYTF.

CDR3 DNA: TGTGCCAGCAGCCACCGGGACAGGGGGCTCACTGAAGCTTTCTTT. It is translated as CASSHRDRGLTEAFF. This chain uses TRBV3-1 (or the pseudogene TRBV3-2) with TRBJ1-1, with 12 nucleotides matching TRBD1. The CDR3 totals 15 residues. CDR1 is LGHDT, CDR2 YNNKEL, per germline (reference sequence). V gave up 3 bases and J gave up 4 bases; unmatched junction bases: 3.

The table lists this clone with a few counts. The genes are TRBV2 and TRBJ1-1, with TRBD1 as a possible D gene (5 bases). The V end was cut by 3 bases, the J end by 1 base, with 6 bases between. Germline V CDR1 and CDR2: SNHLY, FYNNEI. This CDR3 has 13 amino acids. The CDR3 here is CASSDRANTEAFF. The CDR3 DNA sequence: TGTGCCAGCAGTGACAGGGCGAACACTGAAGCTTTCTTT.

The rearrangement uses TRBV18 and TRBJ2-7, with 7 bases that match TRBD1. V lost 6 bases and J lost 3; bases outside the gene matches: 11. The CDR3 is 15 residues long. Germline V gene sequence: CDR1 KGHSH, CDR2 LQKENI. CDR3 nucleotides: TGTGCCAGCTCGGTTAACAGGGGACAATTCTACGAGCAGTACTTC. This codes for CASSVNRGQFYEQYF.

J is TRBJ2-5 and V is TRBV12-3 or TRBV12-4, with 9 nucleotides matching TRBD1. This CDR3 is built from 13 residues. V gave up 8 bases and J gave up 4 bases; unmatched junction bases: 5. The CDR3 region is CASANRGLETQYF. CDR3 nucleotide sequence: TGTGCCAGCGCAAACAGGGGGCTAGAGACCCAGTACTTC.

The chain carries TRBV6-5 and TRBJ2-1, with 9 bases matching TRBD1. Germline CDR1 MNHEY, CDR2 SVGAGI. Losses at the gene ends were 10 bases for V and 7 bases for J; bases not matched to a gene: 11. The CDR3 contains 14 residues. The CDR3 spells CATRDRDLPNEQFF. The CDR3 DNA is TGTGCCACCCGGGACAGGGACCTTCCAAATGAGCAGTTCTTC.

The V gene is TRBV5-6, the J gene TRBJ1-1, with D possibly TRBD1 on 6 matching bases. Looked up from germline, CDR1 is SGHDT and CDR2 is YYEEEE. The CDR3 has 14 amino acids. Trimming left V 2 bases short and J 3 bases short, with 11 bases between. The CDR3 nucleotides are TGTGCCAGCAGCTTTACAGGACAGTACACTGAAGCTTTCTTT. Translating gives CASSFTGQYTEAFF. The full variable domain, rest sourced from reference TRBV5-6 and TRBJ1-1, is DAGVTQSPTHLIKTRGQQVTLRCSPKSGHDTVSWYQQALGQGPQFIFQYYEEEERQRGNFPDRFSGHQFPNYSSELNVNALLLGDSALYLCASSFTGQYTEAFFGQGTRLTVV.

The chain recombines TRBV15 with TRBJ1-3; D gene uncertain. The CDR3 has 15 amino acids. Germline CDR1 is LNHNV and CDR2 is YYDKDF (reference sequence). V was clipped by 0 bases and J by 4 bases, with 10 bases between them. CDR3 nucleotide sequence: TGTGCCACCAGCAGAGATTCACCGAGGGGAAACACCATATATTTT. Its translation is CATSRDSPRGNTIYF.

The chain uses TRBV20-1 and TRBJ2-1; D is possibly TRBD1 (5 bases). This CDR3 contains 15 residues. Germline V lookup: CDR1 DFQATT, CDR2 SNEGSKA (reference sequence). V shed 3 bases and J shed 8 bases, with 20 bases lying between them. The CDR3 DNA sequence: TGCAGTGCTAGTGATGGACAATTGGGGCACCATGAGCAGTTCTTC. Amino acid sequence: CSASDGQLGHHEQFF.

CDR3 sequence reads: CAISDSYEQYF. For the CDR3, the DNA is TGTGCCATCTCCGACAGCTACGAGCAGTACTTC. This sequence joins TRBV2 and TRBJ2-7; D is possibly TRBD1 (5 bases). The germline V gene encodes CDR1 SNHLY and CDR2 FYNNEI. The CDR3 totals 11 residues. V shed 10 bases and J shed 3 bases, with 10 bases lying between them.

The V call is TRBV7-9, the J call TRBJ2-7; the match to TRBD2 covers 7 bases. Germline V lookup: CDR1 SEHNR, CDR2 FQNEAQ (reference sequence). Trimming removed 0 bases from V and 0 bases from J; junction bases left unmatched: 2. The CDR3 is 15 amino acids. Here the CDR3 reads CASSLAGGFSYEQYF. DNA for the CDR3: TGTGCCAGCAGCTTAGCGGGGGGGTTCTCCTACGAGCAGTACTTC.

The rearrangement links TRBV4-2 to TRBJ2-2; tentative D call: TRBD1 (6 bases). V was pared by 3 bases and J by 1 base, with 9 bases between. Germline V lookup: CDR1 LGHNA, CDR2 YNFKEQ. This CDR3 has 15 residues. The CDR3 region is CASSQGALNTGELFF. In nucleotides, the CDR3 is TGTGCCAGCAGCCAGGGGGCCTTGAACACCGGGGAGCTGTTTTTT.

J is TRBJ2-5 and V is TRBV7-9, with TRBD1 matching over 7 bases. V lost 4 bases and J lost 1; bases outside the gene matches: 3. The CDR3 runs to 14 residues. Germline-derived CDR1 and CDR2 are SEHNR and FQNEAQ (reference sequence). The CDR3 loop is CASSYRDSQETQYF. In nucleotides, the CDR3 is TGTGCCAGCAGCTACCGGGACAGCCAAGAGACCCAGTACTTC.

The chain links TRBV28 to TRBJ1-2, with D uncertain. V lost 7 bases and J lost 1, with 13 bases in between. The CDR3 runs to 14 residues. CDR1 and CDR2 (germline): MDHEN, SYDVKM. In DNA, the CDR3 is TGTGCCAGCACATCGGGGTATCTTAACTATGGCTACACCTTC. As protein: CASTSGYLNYGYTF.

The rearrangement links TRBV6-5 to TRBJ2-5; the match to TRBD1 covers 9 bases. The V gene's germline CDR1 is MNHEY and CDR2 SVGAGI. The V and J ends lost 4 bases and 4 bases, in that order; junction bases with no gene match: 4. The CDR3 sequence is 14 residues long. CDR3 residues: CASSFGQGRETQYF. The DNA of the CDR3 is TGTGCCAGCAGTTTCGGACAGGGGCGAGAGACCCAGTACTTC.

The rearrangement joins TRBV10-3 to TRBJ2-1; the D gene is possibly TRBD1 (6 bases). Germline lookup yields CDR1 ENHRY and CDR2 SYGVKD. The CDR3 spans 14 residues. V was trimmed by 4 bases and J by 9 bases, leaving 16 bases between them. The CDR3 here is CAISVKNRVAEQFF. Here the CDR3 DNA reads TGTGCCATCAGTGTAAAAAACAGGGTAGCTGAGCAGTTCTTC.

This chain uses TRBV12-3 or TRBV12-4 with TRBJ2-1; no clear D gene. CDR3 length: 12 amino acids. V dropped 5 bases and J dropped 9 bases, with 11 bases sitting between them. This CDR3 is CASSPRRGEQFF. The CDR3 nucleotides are TGTGCCAGCAGTCCCCGAAGAGGTGAGCAGTTCTTC.